This TCR beta chain was sequenced during a study of OX40 agonist ivuxolimab in advanced cancers. Study-level results: On average, CD8+ T cells showed a greater number of expanded clones than CD4+.

Note on this clone: Its antigen is as yet unknown.

Only in-frame clones appear in the TCRdb table, and some are missing; sequencing was by immunoSEQ multiplex PCR. This sample has about 19,000 clones, with about 83% found just once. A history of autoimmune disease or systemic immunosuppression excluded patients. Germline V gene data show CDR1 as MNHEY and CDR2 as SMNVEV (reference sequence). The CDR3 covers 15 residues. After removal of 6 bases from V and 5 bases from J, the junction contained 11 bases not matched to a gene. The rearrangement joins TRBV27 to TRBJ2-5; 8 nucleotides line up with TRBD2. The source is an adult with an advanced solid tumor such as melanoma, head and neck, liver or kidney cancer. The sample here was CD4+ or CD8+ T cells sorted from blood, taken in a trial of the OX40 agonist ivuxolimab. CDR3 bases: TGTGCCAGCAGCTCTTCACGGGGGGGGTTGGAGACCCAGTACTTC. Encoded protein: CASSSSRGGLETQYF.